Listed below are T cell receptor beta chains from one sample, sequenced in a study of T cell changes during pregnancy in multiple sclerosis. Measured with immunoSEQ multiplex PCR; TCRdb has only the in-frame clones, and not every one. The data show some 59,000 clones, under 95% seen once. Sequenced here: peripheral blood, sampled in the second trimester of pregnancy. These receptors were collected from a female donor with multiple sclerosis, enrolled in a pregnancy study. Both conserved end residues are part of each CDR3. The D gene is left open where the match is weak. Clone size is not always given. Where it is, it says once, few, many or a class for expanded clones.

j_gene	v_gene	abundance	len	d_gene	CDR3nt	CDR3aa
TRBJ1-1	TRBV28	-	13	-	TGTGCCAGCAGTTTAAGTGTTGGCAGGGAAGCTTTCTTT	CASSLSVGREAFF
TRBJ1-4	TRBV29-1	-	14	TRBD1	TGCAGCGTTTTGGGGGGACAGGGAATTGAAAAACTGTTTTTT	CSVLGGQGIEKLFF
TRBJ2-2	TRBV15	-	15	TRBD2	TGTGCCACCAGCTATGCGGGGGGGCCCGCCGGGGAGCTGTTTTTT	CATSYAGGPAGELFF
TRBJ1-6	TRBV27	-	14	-	TGTGCCAGTGCCATGTGGGGGCTGGGATCACCCCTCCACTTT	CASAMWGLGSPLHF
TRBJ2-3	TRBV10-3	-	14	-	TGTGCCAGAGCGGAGGGGGGGGCTGCAGATACGCAGTATTTT	CARAEGGAADTQYF
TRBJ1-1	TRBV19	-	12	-	TGTGCCAGTAGGAGCCCGGGACTTAAAGCTTTCTTT	CASRSPGLKAFF
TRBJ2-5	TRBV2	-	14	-	TGTGCCAGCCGTGGTGCGGGGGCGGGGGAGACCCAGTACTTC	CASRGAGAGETQYF
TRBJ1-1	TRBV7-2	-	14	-	TGTGCCAGCAGGTACGACAGGACTAACACTGAAGCTTTCTTT	CASRYDRTNTEAFF
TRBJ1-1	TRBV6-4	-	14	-	TGTGCCAGCAGTGTCCTCCCAGGGAACACTGAAGCTTTCTTT	CASSVLPGNTEAFF
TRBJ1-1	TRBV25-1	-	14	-	TGTGCCAGCAGTGGTAGGGGTAGGAACACTGAAGCTTTCTTT	CASSGRGRNTEAFF
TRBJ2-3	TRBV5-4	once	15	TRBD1	TGTGCCAGCACCGACCAGGGACAGGGGACAGATACGCAGTATTTT	CASTDQGQGTDTQYF
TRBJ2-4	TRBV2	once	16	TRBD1	TGTGCCACCCGGGACAGCATCATCGAAGCCAAAAACATTCAGTACTTC	CATRDSIIEAKNIQYF
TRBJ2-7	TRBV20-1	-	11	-	TGCAGTGCCCCAAGATCTGCCGAGCAGTACTTC	CSAPRSAEQYF
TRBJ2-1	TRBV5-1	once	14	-	TGCGCCAGCAGCTTTGAACTAGAGGGCAATGAGCAGTTCTTC	CASSFELEGNEQFF
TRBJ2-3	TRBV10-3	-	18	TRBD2	TGTGCCATCAGTGAGTCGATACCTAGCGGGGGGTCGGCAGATACGCAGTATTTT	CAISESIPSGGSADTQYF
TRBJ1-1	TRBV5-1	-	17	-	TGCGCCAGCAGCTTGAGGAGGGGCGCGGTAGGGGACACTGAAGCTTTCTTT	CASSLRRGAVGDTEAFF
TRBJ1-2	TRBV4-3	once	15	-	TGCGCCAGCAGCCAAGTGCACCTGGGAGGCTATGGCTACACCTTC	CASSQVHLGGYGYTF
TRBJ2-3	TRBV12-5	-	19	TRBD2	TGTGCTAGTGGTCCGCCCCTCGGGGGGTCGATACCTAGCACAGATACGCAGTATTTT	CASGPPLGGSIPSTDTQYF
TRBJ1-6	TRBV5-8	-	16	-	TGTGCCAGCAGCCCGTTCTTCGTATCCTATAATTCACCCCTCCACTTT	CASSPFFVSYNSPLHF